This T cell receptor (beta chain) came from a study of long-term antiretroviral therapy in people with HIV. Study observations and caveats: Repertoire composition at all time points was dominated by clones that had expanded before ART.

They ran version v3.0 of the immunoSEQ assay at survey level. For every sample, sequencing targeted roughly 35,000-50,000 T-cell genomes. Clones were sequenced by immunoSEQ multiplex PCR, and TCRdb holds only the in-frame ones, with some missing. This sample yields fewer than 25,000 clones, of which approximately 85% are seen a single time; roughly 7% belongs to the top ten. From germline, CDR1 is MNHEY and CDR2 SVGAGI. The CDR3 totals 14 residues. V lost 4 bases and J lost 14; bases outside the gene matches: 16. Turning to this clone: Its antigen is not known.

The TCR sequence derives from a man in his thirties or forties with HIV. The chain employs TRBV6-5 and TRBJ1-2; TRBD1 agrees at 7 bases. This specimen consisted of unsorted PBMCs, obtained 1.5 years after starting antiretroviral therapy. Written as DNA, the CDR3 is TGTGCCAGCAGTTCCGCCGGGACAGCGACCGGTAGGACCTTC. This sequence encodes CASSSAGTATGRTF.